The sequence of this T cell receptor (beta chain) was determined in a study of response to subunit inactivated influenza vaccine. Germline assignment: CDR1 SGHRS and CDR2 YFSETQ. The V end was cut by 2 bases, the J end by 4 bases, with 10 bases between. The CDR3 sequence is 15 residues long. This clonotype was counted a few times. Its specificity is not known. A single record per CDR3 protein comes from TCRdb applying MiXCR to the RT-PCR reads. This table holds hundreds of thousands of distinct CDR3 sequences, around 15% found once. Study results and caveats: T cells newly recruited by each seasonal influenza vaccination are few, the authors suggested.

The origin of this receptor is a man in his fifties who received an inactivated influenza vaccine. The sample consisted of PBMCs from blood, taken approximately 15 days before vaccination. The J gene is TRBJ1-6, the V gene TRBV5-1; D ambiguous. The CDR3 coding sequence is TGCGCCAGCAGCTTCGACGGAGGGTATAATTCACCCCTCCACTTT. As protein: CASSFDGGYNSPLHF.